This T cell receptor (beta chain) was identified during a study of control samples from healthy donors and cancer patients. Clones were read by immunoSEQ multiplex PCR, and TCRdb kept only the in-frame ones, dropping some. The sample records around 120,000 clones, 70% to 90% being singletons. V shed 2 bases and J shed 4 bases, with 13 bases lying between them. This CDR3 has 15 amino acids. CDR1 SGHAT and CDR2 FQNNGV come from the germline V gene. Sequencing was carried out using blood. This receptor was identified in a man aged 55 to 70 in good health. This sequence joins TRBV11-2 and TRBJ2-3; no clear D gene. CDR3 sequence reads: CASSLNRAAADTQYF. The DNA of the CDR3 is TGTGCCAGCAGCTTAAATAGGGCGGCGGCAGATACGCAGTATTTT.